What follows is one T cell receptor beta chain and its context. The antigen is unknown. At one end, the junction sequence differs from germline, possibly due to a read error. The data were obtained in a study of cytomegalovirus exposure and HLA in healthy donors. Separate from the 666-subject first cohort was the roughly 120-subject validation cohort, to which the donors belonged. This table comes from immunoSEQ multiplex PCR, and its TCRdb copy is limited to in-frame clones, with some not included. This table holds 180,000 or so clones, 86% found once. From germline, CDR1 is SSHAT and CDR2 FNYEAQ (reference sequence). The CDR3 is made up of 16 amino acids. General study findings and limits: Most sequenced TCRs were rare (though some public TCRs occurred in many donors). Researchers counted around 180 TCR beta chains as cytomegalovirus-associated. Cytomegalovirus status, reportedly, was diagnosed with high specificity and sensitivity by the classifier.

The chain recombines TRBV7-7 with TRBJ2-2, with 10 bases that match TRBD2. The TCR was taken from a man aged 18 to 29 in good health and CMV-seropositive. The sequencing sample was made of PBMCs. The DNA of the CDR3 is TGTGCTAGCAGCCCAGAGGCTAGCGGGGGCACCGGGGAGCTGTTTTTT. It specifies CASSPEASGGTGELFF.